A selection of T cell receptor beta chains follows, all from one sample in a study of blood T cell repertoires in COVID-19. Some clones are missing from TCRdb's copy, which holds only in-frame ones; the method was immunoSEQ multiplex PCR. The sample lists around 190,000 clones; roughly 84% were seen once. Sequenced input: peripheral blood. Source of these receptors: a human donor in a cohort sampled during active COVID-19. Both conserved end residues are part of each CDR3. D genes are given only for firm matches. Clone size appears in some rows only: once, few, many, or a class for an expanded clone.

.,TRBJ2-7,.,TRBV10-3,TGTGCCATCAGTGAGAGGGGGTCCTACGAGCAGTACTTC,CAISERGSYEQYF
.,TRBJ2-7,few,TRBV28,TGTGCCAGCAGTTTCGTCCAGGGGTCGGACGAGCAGTACTTC,CASSFVQGSDEQYF
TRBD2,TRBJ2-3,once,TRBV5-1,TGCGCCAGCAGCTTGGTTTCTAGCGGGGCAGGCTTCACAGATACGCAGTATTTT,CASSLVSSGAGFTDTQYF
TRBD1,TRBJ2-6,.,TRBV27,TGTGCCAGCAGTTCCCAGGGGGCTGGGGCCAACGTCCTGACTTTC,CASSSQGAGANVLTF
.,TRBJ2-2,.,TRBV5-6,TGTGCCAGCAGCTTACAGGGTTCTCACACCGGGGAGCTGTTTTTT,CASSLQGSHTGELFF
TRBD2,TRBJ2-7,.,TRBV7-2,TGTGCCAGCAGCTTAGAACGCGTCGGGGGGAACCCCTACGAGCAGTACTTC,CASSLERVGGNPYEQYF
TRBD2,TRBJ2-7,few,TRBV5-1,TGCGCCAGCAGCGATAGCGGGAGCCACTACGAGCAGTACTTC,CASSDSGSHYEQYF
.,TRBJ1-5,few,TRBV3-1/TRBV3-2,TGTGCCAGCAGCCAACAGGGCAATCAGCCCCAGCATTTT,CASSQQGNQPQHF
TRBD2,TRBJ2-2,.,TRBV27,TGTGCCAGCAGTGGACTAGCGGGAAGGTTCGGGGAGCTGTTTTTT,CASSGLAGRFGELFF
TRBD2,TRBJ2-3,.,TRBV30,TGTGCCTGGAAGAATAGCGGGAACACAGATACGCAGTATTTT,CAWKNSGNTDTQYF
.,TRBJ2-7,.,TRBV29-1,TGCAGCGTTGAAATCCGGTACGAGCAGTACTTC,CSVEIRYEQYF
.,TRBJ2-4,.,TRBV2,TGTGCCAGCAGCGCGGACATCGTAGCCAAAAACATTCAGTACTTC,CASSADIVAKNIQYF
.,TRBJ2-3,.,TRBV7-8,TGTGCCAGCAGCCCCGGGGATCTCACAGATACGCAGTATTTT,CASSPGDLTDTQYF
.,TRBJ2-3,.,TRBV6-5,TGTGCCAGCAAACGGACAGACACAGATACGCAGTATTTT,CASKRTDTDTQYF
TRBD2,TRBJ2-1,.,TRBV4-2,TGTGCCAGCAGCCAAGGTCTAGCGGGAGAATATAATGAGCAGTTCTTC,CASSQGLAGEYNEQFF
.,TRBJ1-2,.,TRBV2,TGTGCCAGCAGTGAGTCGACTACATTCTATGGCTACACCTTC,CASSESTTFYGYTF
TRBD1,TRBJ2-7,.,TRBV5-1,TGCGCCAGCAGCACCGGACAGGGAAGCTACGAGCAGTACTTC,CASSTGQGSYEQYF
TRBD2,TRBJ2-1,.,TRBV14,TGTGCCAGCAGCCGGGGACTAGCGGGTGAGCAGTTCTTC,CASSRGLAGEQFF
.,TRBJ1-1,.,TRBV5-1,TGCGCCAGCAGCACCCAATCTGGGACACCTGAAGCTTTCTTT,CASSTQSGTPEAFF
.,TRBJ2-2,.,TRBV3-1/TRBV3-2,TGTGCCAGCAGCCAAGTAAAGACTATAGACACCGGGGAGCTGTTTTTT,CASSQVKTIDTGELFF
TRBD1,TRBJ2-5,.,TRBV28,TGTGCCAGCAGGCTTGGGACAGCCTCCCAAGAGACCCAGTACTTC,CASRLGTASQETQYF
.,TRBJ2-2,.,TRBV5-4,TGTGCCAGCAGTCTAGCCTTGGCCGGGGAGCTGTTTTTT,CASSLALAGELFF
TRBD2,TRBJ2-5,.,TRBV6-5,TGTGCCAGCAGTCGGACTAGACGAGAGACCCAGTACTTC,CASSRTRRETQYF
TRBD1,TRBJ1-3,.,TRBV18,TGTGCCAGCTCACCGGGACAGAGGGGAAACACCATATATTTT,CASSPGQRGNTIYF
.,TRBJ1-2,once,TRBV6-5,TGTGCCAGCGGCGGAGGCCGAGGCTATGGCTACACCTTC,CASGGGRGYGYTF
TRBD2,TRBJ2-3,.,TRBV28,TGTGCCAGCAGTTTACTAGCGGGGATCACAGATACGCAGTATTTT,CASSLLAGITDTQYF
.,TRBJ2-1,.,TRBV5-1,TGCGCCAGCAGCCCTCCACAGGTAAACAATGAGCAGTTCTTC,CASSPPQVNNEQFF
.,TRBJ1-2,.,TRBV6-5,TGTGCCAGCATCGCCGCGGCGGGGCATCGAGGCTACACCTTC,CASIAAAGHRGYTF
TRBD2,TRBJ2-1,.,TRBV4-1,TGCGCCAGCAGCCAGACGGGGTTGCTAGCGGGGCCTTACAATGAGCAGTTCTTC,CASSQTGLLAGPYNEQFF
TRBD1,TRBJ1-2,.,TRBV5-1,TGCGCCAGCAGGTCGACAGGGGGCGGCTATGGCTACACCTTC,CASRSTGGGYGYTF